These T cell receptor beta chains were read from a single sample in a study of shared clonotypes between healthy human individuals. Only in-frame clones appear in the TCRdb table, and some are missing; sequencing was by immunoSEQ multiplex PCR. The data show millions of clones, roughly nine tenths seen once. Sequencing was performed on naive CD4+ T cells sorted from blood. The receptors come from a young man in good health. CDR3s include the opening cysteine and the closing phenylalanine or tryptophan. A D gene is named only where the DNA matches it firmly. Rows give clone size only sometimes, using once, few, many, or a class for an expanded clone.

j_gene: TRBJ2-5; d_gene: TRBD1; v_gene: TRBV30; abundance: once; CDR3nt: TGTGCCTGCCCGACAGGGCGAGAGACCCAGTACTTC; CDR3aa: CACPTGRETQYF
j_gene: TRBJ2-7; d_gene: NA; v_gene: TRBV21-1; abundance: once; CDR3nt: TGTGCCAGCAGCAAACCAGGAGGCAGAAATTACTACGAGCAGTACTTC; CDR3aa: CASSKPGGRNYYEQYF
j_gene: TRBJ2-1; d_gene: TRBD2; v_gene: TRBV4-1; abundance: NA; CDR3nt: TGCGCCAGCAGCCAAGGGAGAGCTAGCGGGAACAACAATGAGCAGTTCTTC; CDR3aa: CASSQGRASGNNNEQFF
j_gene: TRBJ1-1; d_gene: NA; v_gene: TRBV6-1; abundance: few; CDR3nt: TGTGCCAGCAGCGGACCGGCGAGGGGCACTGAAGCTTTCTTT; CDR3aa: CASSGPARGTEAFF
j_gene: TRBJ1-5; d_gene: NA; v_gene: TRBV6-6; abundance: NA; CDR3nt: TGTGCCAGCAGTTACTCATGGGGGGCCGGTCAGCCCCAGCATTTT; CDR3aa: CASSYSWGAGQPQHF
j_gene: TRBJ1-6; d_gene: NA; v_gene: TRBV10-2; abundance: NA; CDR3nt: TGCGCCAGCAGTGAGAAGGGTACCTATAATTCACCCCTCCACTTT; CDR3aa: CASSEKGTYNSPLHF
j_gene: TRBJ1-2; d_gene: TRBD1; v_gene: TRBV7-9; abundance: NA; CDR3nt: TGTGCCAGCAGCCACGGGACAGGGAGTAGATATGGCTACACCTTC; CDR3aa: CASSHGTGSRYGYTF
j_gene: TRBJ2-5; d_gene: NA; v_gene: TRBV2; abundance: NA; CDR3nt: TGTGCCAGCAGTGCTATGGTAGAAGAGACCCAGTACTTC; CDR3aa: CASSAMVEETQYF
j_gene: TRBJ2-4; d_gene: NA; v_gene: TRBV18; abundance: NA; CDR3nt: TGTGCCAGCTCGAATCCGGGGTCCTACATTCAGTACTTC; CDR3aa: CASSNPGSYIQYF
j_gene: TRBJ2-5; d_gene: NA; v_gene: TRBV5-6; abundance: NA; CDR3nt: TGTGCCAGCAGCTTAAAGGGAAACCAGTACTTC; CDR3aa: CASSLKGNQYF
j_gene: TRBJ1-1; d_gene: NA; v_gene: TRBV18; abundance: NA; CDR3nt: TGTGCCAGCTCACCTGGGGGGGCACCTATGAACACTGAAGCTTTCTTT; CDR3aa: CASSPGGAPMNTEAFF
j_gene: TRBJ1-6; d_gene: NA; v_gene: TRBV10-2; abundance: NA; CDR3nt: TGCGCCAGCAGTGAACAGCTAGGGTATTCACCCCTCCACTTT; CDR3aa: CASSEQLGYSPLHF
j_gene: TRBJ2-2; d_gene: NA; v_gene: TRBV9; abundance: NA; CDR3nt: TGTGCCAGCAGCGAGTCAGGGAACACCGGGGAGCTGTTTTTT; CDR3aa: CASSESGNTGELFF
j_gene: TRBJ1-3; d_gene: NA; v_gene: TRBV5-6; abundance: NA; CDR3nt: TGTGCCAGCAGCTTGGAACCGTTTTCTGGAAACACCATATATTTT; CDR3aa: CASSLEPFSGNTIYF
j_gene: TRBJ2-1; d_gene: NA; v_gene: TRBV7-7; abundance: NA; CDR3nt: TGTGCTAGCAGCCCTACTGTTGGCGCAATTCCTAATGAGCAGTTCTTC; CDR3aa: CASSPTVGAIPNEQFF
j_gene: TRBJ2-3; d_gene: NA; v_gene: TRBV19; abundance: NA; CDR3nt: TGTGCCAGTAGTCTTGATTCGGGCAGCACAGATACGCAGTATTTT; CDR3aa: CASSLDSGSTDTQYF
j_gene: TRBJ2-6; d_gene: TRBD2; v_gene: TRBV6-1; abundance: NA; CDR3nt: TGTGCCAGCAGTGCGGGACTAGCGGGGGCTGGGGCCAACGTCCTGACTTTC; CDR3aa: CASSAGLAGAGANVLTF
j_gene: TRBJ1-5; d_gene: NA; v_gene: TRBV18; abundance: NA; CDR3nt: TGTGCCAGCTCACCGGACGGGAACGCAGGACAGCCCCAGCATTTT; CDR3aa: CASSPDGNAGQPQHF
j_gene: TRBJ2-1; d_gene: NA; v_gene: TRBV5-4; abundance: NA; CDR3nt: TGTGCCAGCAGCTTCCCGGGCCCGAATGAGCAGTTCTTC; CDR3aa: CASSFPGPNEQFF
j_gene: TRBJ1-3; d_gene: NA; v_gene: TRBV27; abundance: NA; CDR3nt: TGTGCCAGCAGTTCAAAAGGGGGGGCAAACACCATATATTTT; CDR3aa: CASSSKGGANTIYF
j_gene: TRBJ1-2; d_gene: NA; v_gene: TRBV19; abundance: NA; CDR3nt: TGTGCCAGTAGTATCGCCCGGGAGAGTAACTATGGCTACACCTTC; CDR3aa: CASSIARESNYGYTF
j_gene: TRBJ2-3; d_gene: TRBD2; v_gene: TRBV2; abundance: NA; CDR3nt: TGTGCCAGCAGTTCCCCACTCGCCGGACTAGCGGGAGCGGTGAGAGATACGCAGTATTTT; CDR3aa: CASSSPLAGLAGAVRDTQYF
j_gene: TRBJ2-5; d_gene: NA; v_gene: TRBV7-6; abundance: NA; CDR3nt: TGTGCCAGCAGCTTAGAGTACCAAGAGACCCAGTACTTC; CDR3aa: CASSLEYQETQYF
j_gene: TRBJ1-5; d_gene: NA; v_gene: TRBV7-2; abundance: NA; CDR3nt: TGTGCCAGCTTAAACCGGATAGGTCAGCCCCAGCATTTT; CDR3aa: CASLNRIGQPQHF
j_gene: TRBJ1-1; d_gene: NA; v_gene: TRBV6-4; abundance: few; CDR3nt: TGTGCCAGCAGTTCTCGGGGAGAGACTGAAGCTTTCTTT; CDR3aa: CASSSRGETEAFF
j_gene: TRBJ2-7; d_gene: NA; v_gene: TRBV7-6; abundance: NA; CDR3nt: TGTGCCAGCAGCGACGTCAAGAAGGAGAGCTCCTACGAGCAGTACTTC; CDR3aa: CASSDVKKESSYEQYF
j_gene: TRBJ2-1; d_gene: TRBD1; v_gene: TRBV18; abundance: NA; CDR3nt: TGTGCCAGCTCACCTCCTACGGGACAGGGGGACTACAATGAGCAGTTCTTC; CDR3aa: CASSPPTGQGDYNEQFF
j_gene: TRBJ1-4; d_gene: TRBD1; v_gene: TRBV15; abundance: NA; CDR3nt: TGTGCCACCAGCAGGGGACAGGGAGCGTTCTCAACTAATGAAAAACTGTTTTTT; CDR3aa: CATSRGQGAFSTNEKLFF
j_gene: TRBJ2-4; d_gene: TRBD1; v_gene: TRBV5-4; abundance: NA; CDR3nt: TGTGCCAGCAGCCGACAGGGCTGGGGCATTCAGTACTTC; CDR3aa: CASSRQGWGIQYF
j_gene: TRBJ1-5; d_gene: TRBD1; v_gene: TRBV9; abundance: NA; CDR3nt: TGTGCCAGCAGCGCAGGGGGAGGAAGCAATCAGCCCCAGCATTTT; CDR3aa: CASSAGGGSNQPQHF
j_gene: TRBJ1-6; d_gene: NA; v_gene: TRBV30; abundance: NA; CDR3nt: TGTGCCTGGGATCTTAGGGTCACTCCAAATTCACCCCTCCACTTT; CDR3aa: CAWDLRVTPNSPLHF
j_gene: TRBJ1-2; d_gene: TRBD1; v_gene: TRBV9; abundance: once; CDR3nt: TGTGCCAGCAGCCCTCCCGGGACAGGGGCCTTACGGTACACCTTC; CDR3aa: CASSPPGTGALRYTF
j_gene: TRBJ2-3; d_gene: NA; v_gene: TRBV5-1; abundance: NA; CDR3nt: TGCGCCAGCAGCTCCCACCGGGCCAGCGCAGATACGCAGTATTTT; CDR3aa: CASSSHRASADTQYF
j_gene: TRBJ1-1; d_gene: NA; v_gene: TRBV7-8; abundance: NA; CDR3nt: TGTGCCAGCAGCTTAGGACAGGCGATTCCCCGAGGGGCTGAAGCTTTCTTT; CDR3aa: CASSLGQAIPRGAEAFF
j_gene: TRBJ2-7; d_gene: NA; v_gene: TRBV4-1; abundance: NA; CDR3nt: TGCGCCAGCAGCCAAGAAGATCGGGCAGGGACCTACGAGCAGTACTTC; CDR3aa: CASSQEDRAGTYEQYF
j_gene: TRBJ2-2; d_gene: NA; v_gene: TRBV2; abundance: NA; CDR3nt: TGTGCCAGCAGAGTCGAAACGGAGACCGGGGAGCTGTTTTTT; CDR3aa: CASRVETETGELFF
j_gene: TRBJ2-7; d_gene: TRBD1; v_gene: TRBV29-1; abundance: NA; CDR3nt: TGCAGCGTTGACGGACAGGGTGCCTACGAGCAGTACTTC; CDR3aa: CSVDGQGAYEQYF
j_gene: TRBJ2-3; d_gene: TRBD2; v_gene: TRBV5-5; abundance: NA; CDR3nt: TGTGCCAGCAGCCTCCGGCCTAGCGGGAGGGAAGATACGCAGTATTTT; CDR3aa: CASSLRPSGREDTQYF
j_gene: TRBJ1-1; d_gene: TRBD1; v_gene: TRBV7-2; abundance: NA; CDR3nt: TGTGCCAGCAGCTTAGGGCAGGGGGCATCTGAAGCTTTCTTT; CDR3aa: CASSLGQGASEAFF
j_gene: TRBJ1-1; d_gene: NA; v_gene: TRBV5-4; abundance: NA; CDR3nt: TGTGCCAGCAGCTTGGTCGACAGGAACACTGAAGCTTTCTTT; CDR3aa: CASSLVDRNTEAFF
j_gene: TRBJ2-7; d_gene: TRBD2; v_gene: TRBV18; abundance: NA; CDR3nt: TGTGCCAGCTCATCGACTAGCGGACCCTACGAGCAGTACTTC; CDR3aa: CASSSTSGPYEQYF
j_gene: TRBJ2-2; d_gene: NA; v_gene: TRBV5-1; abundance: NA; CDR3nt: TGCGCCAGCAGCTCCATTTCGAACACCGGGGAGCTGTTTTTT; CDR3aa: CASSSISNTGELFF
j_gene: TRBJ2-7; d_gene: TRBD1; v_gene: TRBV5-6; abundance: once; CDR3nt: TGTGCCAGCAGCTTTGCGGACAGGGTGCACGAGCAGTACTTC; CDR3aa: CASSFADRVHEQYF
j_gene: TRBJ2-7; d_gene: TRBD2; v_gene: TRBV9; abundance: NA; CDR3nt: TGTGCCAGCAGCGTGAGCGGGAGGGCCGACGAGCAGTACTTC; CDR3aa: CASSVSGRADEQYF
j_gene: TRBJ2-7; d_gene: NA; v_gene: TRBV4-3; abundance: NA; CDR3nt: TGCGCCAGCAGCCAAGCGGGGGCGGGTGGGGGCGCCTACGAGCAGTACTTC; CDR3aa: CASSQAGAGGGAYEQYF
j_gene: TRBJ1-2; d_gene: TRBD1; v_gene: TRBV7-3; abundance: NA; CDR3nt: TGTGCCAGCAGCTCTCAGGGGGCGGATTATGGCTACACCTTC; CDR3aa: CASSSQGADYGYTF
j_gene: TRBJ1-2; d_gene: NA; v_gene: TRBV18; abundance: NA; CDR3nt: TGTGCCAGCTCACCACTAGTCCCCATGAACAGGGCTGCTAACTATGGCTACACCTTC; CDR3aa: CASSPLVPMNRAANYGYTF
j_gene: TRBJ1-6; d_gene: TRBD1; v_gene: TRBV11-2; abundance: few; CDR3nt: TGTGCCAGCAGCTTCACACAGGGGGCAGGTAGTTCACCCCTCCACTTT; CDR3aa: CASSFTQGAGSSPLHF
j_gene: TRBJ2-5; d_gene: NA; v_gene: TRBV23-1; abundance: NA; CDR3nt: TGCGCCAGCAGTCAATCGGACTCGGGATCAGGGACCCAGTACTTC; CDR3aa: CASSQSDSGSGTQYF
j_gene: TRBJ2-5; d_gene: NA; v_gene: TRBV19; abundance: NA; CDR3nt: TGTGCCAGTACCCCGGTGACGGGAATGCAGACCCAGTACTTC; CDR3aa: CASTPVTGMQTQYF
j_gene: TRBJ2-7; d_gene: TRBD1; v_gene: TRBV11-2; abundance: NA; CDR3nt: TGTGCCAGCACCAAGCCAGGGACAGGCTCCTACGAGCAGTACTTC; CDR3aa: CASTKPGTGSYEQYF
j_gene: TRBJ1-2; d_gene: TRBD1; v_gene: TRBV19; abundance: NA; CDR3nt: TGTGCCAGTAGTTGGGGACAGGGCAACTATGGCTACACCTTC; CDR3aa: CASSWGQGNYGYTF
j_gene: TRBJ1-4; d_gene: TRBD1; v_gene: TRBV2; abundance: NA; CDR3nt: TGTGCCAGCAGAGGGACAGATGCAACTAATGAAAAACTGTTTTTT; CDR3aa: CASRGTDATNEKLFF